The 10 T cell receptor beta chains given below trace back to one sample, sequenced in a study of radiotherapy plus CTLA-4 blockade in lung cancer. The protocol was immunoSEQ multiplex PCR, while the TCRdb copy is restricted to in-frame clones and leaves out a portion. Among some 96,000 clones, roughly 88% were seen once, and the ten largest hold roughly 4.6%. The specimen comprised peripheral blood, sampled from a patient treated with radiotherapy plus ipilimumab. The source is a human donor with non-small cell lung cancer that progressed on radiotherapy plus ipilimumab.

The gene calls are TRBV9 and TRBJ1-1; the D gene is possibly TRBD1 (5 bases). CDR3 size: 14 residues. In germline, CDR1 is SGDLS, CDR2 YYNGEE. V was trimmed by 0 bases and J by 1 base, leaving 7 bases between them. The CDR3 region is CASSVDTGNTEAFF. In DNA form, the CDR3 reads TGTGCCAGCAGCGTAGATACAGGGAACACTGAAGCTTTCTTT.

CDR3 sequence: CATTGAPYGYTF. CDR3 DNA: TGTGCCACCACGGGGGCACCCTATGGCTACACCTTC. The rearrangement links TRBV6-1 to TRBJ1-2; perhaps TRBD1 as D (6 bases). CDR1 MNHNS and CDR2 SASEGT come from the germline V gene. V was pared by 10 bases and J by 4 bases, with 13 bases between. The CDR3 is 12 residues long.

The chain recombines TRBV5-1 with TRBJ2-2, with 10 bases matching TRBD2. J lost 7 bases, V lost 5 bases, and 11 bases had no gene match. CDR3 length: 16 residues. Germline CDR1 SGHRS, CDR2 YFSETQ. CDR3 DNA sequence: TGCGCCAGCAGTCCTGCTAGCGGGAGAGGGTTCGGGGAGCTGTTTTTT. It translates to CASSPASGRGFGELFF.

This clone has more than one count but fewer than ten. This chain uses TRBV18 with TRBJ2-1; a weak D match, TRBD2 (5 bases). From germline, CDR1 is KGHSH and CDR2 LQKENI. Trimming removed 3 bases at V and 3 bases at J, with 12 bases between. The CDR3 length is 15 residues. As DNA, the CDR3 is TGTGCCAGCTCACCCAGCCTAGCAATCTACAATGAGCAGTTCTTC. Translated: CASSPSLAIYNEQFF.

This clone was detected only a few times. The chain employs TRBV7-2 and TRBJ2-7; possible D gene TRBD1, 5 bases. Germline-derived CDR1 and CDR2 are SGHTA and FQGNSA. The CDR3 spans 13 residues. The germline V and J ends were trimmed by 4 bases and 2 bases, with 9 bases remaining between them. For the CDR3, the DNA is TGTGCCAGCAGCTCAAGGGGTACCTACGAGCAGTACTTC. It specifies CASSSRGTYEQYF.

The chain uses TRBV7-9 and TRBJ2-5; TRBD2 aligns across 12 bases. With the DNA end fitting TRBJ2-7 better, the J assignment may be wrong. CDR1 and CDR2 from the germline V gene are SEHNR and FQNEAQ (reference sequence). CDR3 length: 17 residues. CDR3 protein: CASSPWASGRAGDEQYF. CDR3 nucleotide sequence: TGTGCCAGCAGTCCGTGGGCTAGCGGGAGGGCCGGGGACGAGCAGTACTTC.

This rearrangement joins TRBV5-1 to TRBJ2-2, with D possibly being TRBD1 (6 bases). V lost 3 bases and J 5 bases, leaving 8 bases between the germline ends. This CDR3 is built from 13 residues. In germline, CDR1 is SGHRS, CDR2 YFSETQ. CDR3 amino acids: CASSSRGTGELFF. CDR3 nucleotide sequence: TGCGCCAGCAGCTCCAGGGGTACCGGGGAGCTGTTTTTT.

V usage is TRBV5-1 and J usage is TRBJ2-1, with D perhaps assigned TRBD1 or TRBD2 (5 bases each). Trimming shortened V by 4 bases and J by 10 bases, and 12 bases separated the two germline ends. Germline CDR1 SGHRS, CDR2 YFSETQ. CDR3 length: 12 amino acids. The CDR3 reads CASSSGGSEQFF. Here the CDR3 DNA reads TGCGCCAGCAGCAGTGGGGGTTCCGAGCAGTTCTTC.

The gene calls are TRBV19 and TRBJ1-2, with 9 positions matching TRBD1. This CDR3 region has 16 residues. Losses at the gene ends were 3 bases for V and 3 bases for J; bases not matched to a gene: 8. In germline, CDR1 is LNHDA, CDR2 SQIVND (reference sequence). DNA for the CDR3: TGTGCCAGTAGTATCGGACAGGGGCGGCGTCACTATGGCTACACCTTC. Translation gives CASSIGQGRRHYGYTF. Variable domain in full (rest from reference TRBV19 and TRBJ1-2): DGGITQSPKYLFRKEGQNVTLSCEQNLNHDAMYWYRQDPGQGLRLIYYSQIVNDFQKGDIAEGYSVSREKKESFPLTVTSAQKNPTAFYLCASSIGQGRRHYGYTFGSGTRLTVV.

This sequence joins TRBV5-4 and TRBJ2-1; D ambiguous. The germline V and J ends were trimmed by 4 bases and 7 bases, with 18 bases remaining between them. The germline V gene encodes CDR1 SGHNT and CDR2 YYREEE (reference sequence). This CDR3 is built from 15 residues. The CDR3 is CASSPPNALGNEQFF. The CDR3 nucleotides read TGTGCCAGCAGCCCCCCTAACGCCCTGGGGAATGAGCAGTTCTTC.